Each of the 23 T cell receptor beta chains below was sequenced from the same sample in a study of cytomegalovirus exposure and HLA in healthy donors. Assay: immunoSEQ multiplex PCR; the TCRdb copy retains only in-frame clones and omits some. The sample carries under 200,000 clones, 86% recorded once. Sequenced sample: PBMCs. The receptors originated from a woman younger than 45 in good health and CMV-seronegative.

V and J are TRBV7-3 and TRBJ2-7; D might be TRBD2 (5 bases). CDR3 length: 15 amino acids. Germline V gene data show CDR1 as SGHTA and CDR2 as FQGTGA. V lost 2 bases and J 5 bases, leaving 16 bases between the germline ends. The CDR3 loop is CASSLRFPPEDEQYF. The CDR3 region has the DNA TGTGCCAGCAGCTTACGGTTTCCTCCGGAGGACGAGCAGTACTTC.

This clone was picked up a small number of times. The chain links TRBV5-1 to TRBJ1-2; 9 bases are shared with TRBD1. The CDR3 sequence is 16 residues long. V was pared by 0 bases and J by 5 bases, with 8 bases of the junction left unmatched. CDR1 is SGHRS and CDR2 is YFSETQ in the germline V gene. CDR3 residues: CASSLDTTGGRYGYTF. CDR3 sequence (DNA): TGCGCCAGCAGCTTGGATACGACAGGGGGTAGATATGGCTACACCTTC.

The chain combines TRBV15 with TRBJ1-5; D perhaps matches TRBD1 (5 bases). Germline CDR1 reads LNHNV; CDR2 reads YYDKDF (reference sequence). V lost 0 bases and J 7 bases, leaving 13 bases between the germline ends. There are 15 residues in the CDR3. The CDR3 DNA reads as TGTGCCACCAGCAGAGAACTCGGGCAGGGACAGCCCCAGCATTTT. The encoded protein is CATSRELGQGQPQHF.

The V call is TRBV20-1, the J call TRBJ2-1; D is unclear. Germline V gene lookup returns CDR1 DFQATT and CDR2 SNEGSKA (reference sequence). V lost 5 bases and J lost 8, with 10 bases in between. CDR3 length equals 11 residues. CDR3 nucleotides: TGCAGTGCTCGAAAATCTCATGAGCAGTTCTTC. As protein: CSARKSHEQFF.

The V gene is TRBV30, the J gene TRBJ2-2; D gene uncertain. The CDR3 is made up of 16 amino acids. CDR1 and CDR2 from the germline V gene are GTSNPN and SVGIG (reference sequence). The V end was cut by 2 bases, the J end by 2 bases, with 15 bases between. Written as DNA, the CDR3 is TGTGCCTGGAGTCTGGCGCAGCTGGGTAACACCGGGGAGCTGTTTTTT. It is translated as CAWSLAQLGNTGELFF.

As for this clone: This same CDR3 is encoded by further DNA sequences in the sample. CDR3 DNA: TGTGCCAGCAGTTTAAAAGATACGCAGTATTTT. Its translation: CASSLKDTQYF. The chain has TRBV27 and TRBJ2-3; D gene ambiguous. The V and J ends lost 2 bases and 5 bases respectively, with 2 bases between them. The CDR3 runs 11 residues. The germline V gene encodes CDR1 MNHEY and CDR2 SMNVEV (reference sequence).

This chain links TRBV27 with TRBJ2-1, with TRBD2 matching 11 bases. J was trimmed by 3 bases and V by 4 bases; bases with no gene match: 5. This CDR3 region has 16 residues. The germline V gene has CDR1 MNHEY and CDR2 SMNVEV (reference sequence). CDR3 in DNA: TGTGCCAGCAGTTCCGGGACTAGCGGTCTCTACAATGAGCAGTTCTTC. The encoded protein is CASSSGTSGLYNEQFF.

The V and J genes are TRBV18 and TRBJ1-2; 7 bases line up with TRBD1. With 1 base clipped from V and 2 bases from J, the junction kept 4 bases outside the gene matches. From germline, CDR1 is KGHSH and CDR2 LQKENI. There are 15 residues in the CDR3. The CDR3 DNA reads as TGTGCCAGCTCACCACTAGGGACAGAAAACTATGGCTACACCTTC. Encoded protein: CASSPLGTENYGYTF.

This chain joins TRBV4-2 and TRBJ2-1; 10 bases align to TRBD2. The germline V gene encodes CDR1 LGHNA and CDR2 YNFKEQ. The CDR3 consists of 15 residues. Trimming cost V 2 bases and J 6 bases; bases outside gene matches: 4. The CDR3 protein is CASSQRLAGANEQFF. The CDR3 DNA reads as TGTGCCAGCAGCCAACGTCTAGCGGGGGCCAATGAGCAGTTCTTC.

The V gene is TRBV9, the J gene TRBJ1-5; D may be TRBD1 (5 bases). The CDR3 covers 15 residues. Trimming stripped 4 bases from V and 4 bases from J, with 15 bases between. CDR1 is SGDLS and CDR2 is YYNGEE in the germline V gene. The CDR3 loop is CASSTGPGGNQPQHF. The CDR3 nucleotides are TGTGCCAGCAGCACGGGACCTGGCGGGAATCAGCCCCAGCATTTT.

This clone was seen just once. The CDR3 region has the DNA TGCGCCAGCAGCCAAGAACGTGGGAGCTCCTACGAGCAGTACTTC. It encodes CASSQERGSSYEQYF. V usage is TRBV4-3 and J usage is TRBJ2-7, with D perhaps TRBD2 (5 bases). The V and J ends lost 0 bases and 0 bases respectively, with 9 bases between them. Germline CDR1 LGHNA, CDR2 YSLEER. This CDR3 is 15 amino acids long.

The rearrangement links TRBV10-3 to TRBJ1-1; no firm D call. The V gene lost 10 bases and the J gene lost 1 base, with 13 bases spanning the gap. This CDR3 comprises 13 residues. CDR1 and CDR2 from the germline V gene are ENHRY and SYGVKD. CDR3 sequence (DNA): TGTGCCAATAGTCCCGTGGGGAACACTGAAGCTTTCTTT. Protein: CANSPVGNTEAFF.

The V and J genes are TRBV12-1 and TRBJ2-7; TRBD2, as called in the table, went unchecked against the DNA. TRBV12-1 is an annotated pseudogene. The CDR3 runs to 16 residues. This CDR3 is CASSFAYSGPEYEQYF. CDR3 DNA sequence: TGTGCCAGCAGCTTTGCTTACTCCGGTCCCGAATACGAGCAGTACTTC.

The chain recombines TRBV5-1 with TRBJ1-1; D perhaps matches TRBD1 (6 bases). CDR1 is SGHRS, CDR2 YFSETQ, per germline. The length of the CDR3 is 14 residues. V shed 0 bases and J shed 10 bases, with 16 bases lying between them. The CDR3 DNA reads as TGCGCCAGCAGCTTGGCCGGGCAGGGAGGGGGAGCTTTCTTT. It yields the protein CASSLAGQGGGAFF.

The chain recombines TRBV11-2 with TRBJ1-2; perhaps TRBD1 as D (6 bases). The V gene's germline CDR1 is SGHAT and CDR2 FQNNGV. The CDR3 length is 14 residues. V lost 1 base and J lost 5, with 11 bases in between. The CDR3 spells CASSLAAQGYGYTF. CDR3 sequence (DNA): TGTGCCAGCAGCTTAGCGGCACAGGGTTATGGCTACACCTTC.

The V and J genes are TRBV19 and TRBJ1-5; D unclear. Germline V lookup: CDR1 LNHDA, CDR2 SQIVND (reference sequence). With 3 bases removed from V and 10 bases from J, the gap between germline ends came to 16 bases. The CDR3 is 14 residues long. The CDR3 DNA reads TGTGCCAGTAGTATGGCTGGTGACCGGCTCCCCCAGCATTTT. Its protein is CASSMAGDRLPQHF.

The chain joins TRBV25-1 to TRBJ2-1; TRBD2 matches at 9 bases. The CDR3 sequence is 15 residues long. Germline V gene lookup returns CDR1 MGHDK and CDR2 SYGVNS. The trim removed 3 bases at V and 7 bases at J, leaving 7 bases unmatched. CDR3 in amino acids: CASSEGAGGRNEQFF. DNA for the CDR3: TGTGCCAGCAGTGAGGGGGCGGGGGGGCGAAATGAGCAGTTCTTC.

The rearrangement links TRBV9 to TRBJ2-2; TRBD2 matches at 10 bases. The germline gives CDR1 SGDLS, CDR2 YYNGEE. Unmatched junction bases numbered 5, after V lost 3 bases and J lost 6 bases. The length of the CDR3 is 15 residues. The CDR3 DNA sequence: TGTGCCAGCAGCGCGTTAGCGGGGGGCCCCGGGGAGCTGTTTTTT. Translation gives CASSALAGGPGELFF.

The chain carries TRBV7-2 and TRBJ2-1, with 8 bases aligning to TRBD2. CDR3 length: 14 residues. Germline trimming cut 9 bases from V and 4 bases from J; bases unmatched to any gene: 8. Germline V gives CDR1 SGHTA, CDR2 FQGNSA. The CDR3 reads CASRAGAYYNEQFF. The CDR3 region has the DNA TGTGCCAGTCGAGCGGGGGCTTATTACAATGAGCAGTTCTTC.

The chain joins TRBV5-1 to TRBJ2-2; D gene unclear. CDR1 and CDR2 (germline): SGHRS, YFSETQ. V gave up 4 bases and J gave up 5 bases, with 18 bases separating them. CDR3 length equals 16 residues. This CDR3 reads CASSTMTDGRTGELFF. The DNA of the CDR3 is TGCGCCAGCAGCACTATGACGGACGGAAGGACCGGGGAGCTGTTTTTT.

This rearrangement joins TRBV5-4 to TRBJ2-7; the match to TRBD1 covers 7 bases. In germline, CDR1 is SGHNT, CDR2 YYREEE (reference sequence). The V and J ends lost 3 bases and 4 bases, in that order; junction bases with no gene match: 7. The CDR3 is 14 amino acids. CDR3 sequence (DNA): TGTGCCAGCAGCTCCACGACAGGGAAGTACGAGCAGTACTTC. Its protein is CASSSTTGKYEQYF. The full variable domain, in which reference TRBV5-4 and TRBJ2-7 provide the parts outside the CDR3, is ETGVTQSPTHLIKTRGQQVTLRCSSQSGHNTVSWYQQALGQGPQFIFQYYREEENGRGNFPPRFSGLQFPNYSSELNVNALELDDSALYLCASSSTTGKYEQYFGPGTRLTVT.

V and J are TRBV27 and TRBJ2-7; TRBD1 or TRBD2 may be the D gene (5 bases each). The CDR3 is 13 amino acids. Germline V gene sequence: CDR1 MNHEY, CDR2 SMNVEV (reference sequence). With 3 bases removed from V and 6 bases from J, the gap between germline ends came to 12 bases. The CDR3 spells CASSFGGLGEQYF. CDR3 nucleotide sequence: TGTGCCAGCAGTTTTGGGGGTCTGGGCGAGCAGTACTTC.

In its sample, this clone was seen a few times. The J gene is TRBJ2-7, the V gene TRBV28; D is perhaps TRBD2 (5 bases). Trimming stripped 4 bases from V and 1 base from J, with 5 bases between. This CDR3 region has 12 residues. Looked up from germline, CDR1 is MDHEN and CDR2 is SYDVKM. CDR3 protein: CASSSGSYEQYF. The DNA of the CDR3 is TGTGCCAGCAGTTCGGGATCCTACGAGCAGTACTTC.